Below, 11 T cell receptor beta chains from the same sample are listed, as sequenced in a study of siplizumab effects on memory and regulatory T cells. The mixed lymphocyte reaction cells were grown together in coculture at 37°C for 6 days. These receptors' antigens are unknown. Assay used: immunoSEQ multiplex PCR; TCRdb lists only in-frame clones, some missing. This sample has 9,500 to 15,000 clones, with approximately 50% found just once. Material: CFSE-low (dividing) CD8+ T cells sorted from an allogeneic mixed lymphocyte reaction. The receptors shown here come from a human donor in good health; the cells came from an allogeneic mixed lymphocyte reaction. Some clones in this sample may be carry-over from other donors' samples.

The chain's CDR3 is CAWSWPDEQFF. CDR3 DNA sequence: TGTGCCTGGAGTTGGCCAGATGAGCAGTTCTTC. This chain connects TRBV30 to TRBJ2-1, with D hard to call. The CDR3 sequence is 11 residues long. CDR1 GTSNPN and CDR2 SVGIG come from the germline V gene (reference sequence). V shed 2 bases and J shed 8 bases, with 7 bases lying between them. The full variable domain, with the rest looked up from reference TRBV30 and TRBJ2-1, is SQTIHQWPATLVQPVGSPLSLECTVEGTSNPNLYWYRQAAGRGLQLLFYSVGIGQISSEVPQNLSASRPQDRQFILSSKKLLLSDSGFYLCAWSWPDEQFFGPGTRLTVL.

There are a few counts of this clone. CDR3 bases: TGTGCCAGCAGTCAAAGCGAGACCGGGGAGCTGTTTTTT. Its translation: CASSQSETGELFF. This chain links TRBV6-5 with TRBJ2-2; no definite D call. From germline, CDR1 is MNHEY and CDR2 SVGAGI. The CDR3 has 13 amino acids. V lost 5 bases and J lost 5, with 9 bases in between.

This clone was observed a single time. The chain recombines TRBV4-1 with TRBJ1-1; D gene uncertain. Germline V gene data show CDR1 as MGHRA and CDR2 as YSYEKL. V was pared by 3 bases and J by 9 bases, with 14 bases between. The length of the CDR3 is 13 residues. The CDR3 DNA is TGCGCCAGCAGCCAGGGAGTATGGGTAAAAGCTTTCTTT. It translates to CASSQGVWVKAFF.

Relative to its sample, this clone is medium-sized. The V and J genes are TRBV18 and TRBJ1-1; D not certain. CDR1 is KGHSH, CDR2 LQKENI, per germline. CDR3 length: 11 amino acids. V was shortened by 2 bases and J by 11 bases, with 9 bases between the two germline ends. The DNA of the CDR3 is TGTGCCAGCTCACCAGGCTTGGGTGCTTTCTTT. Residues: CASSPGLGAFF.

This sequence joins TRBV5-1 and TRBJ2-7; D may be TRBD1 (6 bases). The CDR3 extends over 15 amino acids. Germline CDR1 is SGHRS and CDR2 is YFSETQ. Between the trimmed V and J ends, which lost 1 base and 5 bases, there was a span of 16 bases. The CDR3 DNA follows: TGCGCCAGCAGCTTGCTTGGGGGCGCGGGTAACGAGCAGTACTTC. Translating it yields CASSLLGGAGNEQYF. Filled out from reference TRBV5-1 and TRBJ2-7, the complete variable domain reads KAGVTQTPRYLIKTRGQQVTLSCSPISGHRSVSWYQQTPGQGLQFLFEYFSETQRNKGNFPGRFSGRQFSNSRSEMNVSTLELGDSALYLCASSLLGGAGNEQYFGPGTRLTVT.

The chain carries TRBV29-1 and TRBJ2-7; D gene ambiguous. Trimming cost V 5 bases and J 0 bases, with 17 bases left between them. Looked up from germline, CDR1 is SQVTM and CDR2 is ANQGSEA. The CDR3 runs 15 residues. This CDR3 reads CSVMLLEPLSYEQYF. The DNA of the CDR3 is TGCAGCGTTATGTTATTGGAGCCCCTCTCCTACGAGCAGTACTTC.

The V call is TRBV27, the J call TRBJ2-7; D remains unclear. Germline CDR1 is MNHEY and CDR2 is SMNVEV (reference sequence). Trimming removed 3 bases from V and 3 bases from J, with 12 bases in between. CDR3 size: 14 residues. CDR3 bases: TGTGCCAGCAGTTTTCTCACCTCGCACTACGAGCAGTACTTC. Encoded protein: CASSFLTSHYEQYF.

This clone is labeled medium-sized (0.01 to 0.1%). The chain employs TRBV11-2 and TRBJ1-1; D gene uncertain. The CDR3 has 15 amino acids. The V end lost 4 bases, the J end lost 1 base, and 13 bases lay between the germline ends. Per germline, CDR1 SGHAT and CDR2 FQNNGV. The CDR3 protein is CASSSSPEGNTEAFF. The CDR3 DNA sequence: TGTGCCAGCAGCTCCTCCCCGGAGGGGAACACTGAAGCTTTCTTT.

This clone was observed a handful of times. The CDR3 sequence: CASSYSAAPGELFF. The CDR3, as DNA: TGTGCCAGCAGTTACTCAGCCGCTCCTGGGGAGCTGTTTTTT. The chain couples TRBV6-5 to TRBJ2-2; unclear D gene. This CDR3 region has 14 residues. Germline-derived CDR1 and CDR2 are MNHEY and SVGAGI. Trimming removed 0 bases from V and 8 bases from J, with 10 bases in between.

This sequence joins TRBV9 and TRBJ1-2, with D possibly matching TRBD1 (5 bases). V lost 3 bases and J 7 bases, leaving 13 bases between the germline ends. CDR3 length equals 13 residues. Germline CDR1 reads SGDLS; CDR2 reads YYNGEE. CDR3 sequence: CASSAGDSPGYTF. Written as DNA, the CDR3 is TGTGCCAGCAGCGCCGGCGACAGCCCTGGCTACACCTTC.

The chain couples TRBV13 to TRBJ1-2; D gene uncertain. The CDR3 is made up of 14 amino acids. The germline gives CDR1 PRHDT, CDR2 FYEKMQ (reference sequence). V was shortened by 2 bases and J by 2 bases, with 9 bases between the two germline ends. This CDR3 reads CASSLWVSNYGYTF. The CDR3 nucleotides read TGTGCCAGCAGCTTATGGGTATCGAACTATGGCTACACCTTC.